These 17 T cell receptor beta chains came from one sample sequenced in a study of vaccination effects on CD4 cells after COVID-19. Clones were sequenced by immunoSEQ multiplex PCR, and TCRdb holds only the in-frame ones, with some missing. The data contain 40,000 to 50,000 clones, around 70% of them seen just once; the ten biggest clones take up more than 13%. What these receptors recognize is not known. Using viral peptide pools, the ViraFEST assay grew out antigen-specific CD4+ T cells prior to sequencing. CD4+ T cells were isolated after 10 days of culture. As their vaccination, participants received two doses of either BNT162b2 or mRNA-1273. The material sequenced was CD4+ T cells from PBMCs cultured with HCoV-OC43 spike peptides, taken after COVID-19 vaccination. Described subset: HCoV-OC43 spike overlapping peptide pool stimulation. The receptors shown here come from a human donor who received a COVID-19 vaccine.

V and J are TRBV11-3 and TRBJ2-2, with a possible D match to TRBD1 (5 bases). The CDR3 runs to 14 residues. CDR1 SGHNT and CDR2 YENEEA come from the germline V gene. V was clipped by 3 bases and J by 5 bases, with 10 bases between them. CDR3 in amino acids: CASSFRGGTGELFF. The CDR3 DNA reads TGTGCCAGCAGCTTTAGGGGCGGTACCGGGGAGCTGTTTTTT.

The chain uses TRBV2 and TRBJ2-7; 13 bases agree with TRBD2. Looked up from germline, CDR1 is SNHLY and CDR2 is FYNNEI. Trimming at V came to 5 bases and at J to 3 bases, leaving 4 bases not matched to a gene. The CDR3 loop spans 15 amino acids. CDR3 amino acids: CASSQTSGRLYEQYF. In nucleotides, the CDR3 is TGTGCCAGCAGTCAGACTAGCGGGAGGCTCTACGAGCAGTACTTC.

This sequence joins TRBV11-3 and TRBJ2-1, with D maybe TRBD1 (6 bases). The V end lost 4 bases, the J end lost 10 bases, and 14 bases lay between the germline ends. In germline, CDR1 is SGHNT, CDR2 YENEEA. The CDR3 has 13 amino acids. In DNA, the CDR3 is TGTGCCAGCAGCTCTCCGGGACAACGAGAGCAGTTCTTC. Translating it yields CASSSPGQREQFF.

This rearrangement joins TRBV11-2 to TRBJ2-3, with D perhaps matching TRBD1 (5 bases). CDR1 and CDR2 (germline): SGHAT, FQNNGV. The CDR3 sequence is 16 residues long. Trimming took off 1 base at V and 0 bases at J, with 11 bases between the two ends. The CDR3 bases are TGTGCCAGCAGCTTAGGAGACAGCGCTAGCACAGATACGCAGTATTTT. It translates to CASSLGDSASTDTQYF.

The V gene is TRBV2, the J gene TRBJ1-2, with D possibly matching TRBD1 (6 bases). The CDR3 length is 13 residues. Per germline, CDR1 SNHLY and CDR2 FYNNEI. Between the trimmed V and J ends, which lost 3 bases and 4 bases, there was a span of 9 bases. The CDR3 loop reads CASSDPTGYGYTF. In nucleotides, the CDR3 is TGTGCCAGCAGTGACCCGACAGGCTATGGCTACACCTTC. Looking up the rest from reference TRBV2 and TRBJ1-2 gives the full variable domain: EPEVTQTPSHQVTQMGQEVILRCVPISNHLYFYWYRQILGQKVEFLVSFYNNEISEKSEIFDDQFSVERPDGSNFTLKIRSTKLEDSAMYFCASSDPTGYGYTFGSGTRLTVV.

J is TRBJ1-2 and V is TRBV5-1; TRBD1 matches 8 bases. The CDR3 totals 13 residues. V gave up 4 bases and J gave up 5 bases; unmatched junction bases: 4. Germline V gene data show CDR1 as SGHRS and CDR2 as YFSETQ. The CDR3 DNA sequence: TGCGCCAGCAGCCAACAGGGGGGGTATGGCTACACCTTC. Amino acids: CASSQQGGYGYTF.

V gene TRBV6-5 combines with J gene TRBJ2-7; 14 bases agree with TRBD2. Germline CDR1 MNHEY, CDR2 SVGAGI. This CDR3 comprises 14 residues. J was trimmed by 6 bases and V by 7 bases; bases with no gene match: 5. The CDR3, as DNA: TGTGCCAGCACCTGGACTAGCGGGGGGACCGAGCAGTACTTC. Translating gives CASTWTSGGTEQYF.

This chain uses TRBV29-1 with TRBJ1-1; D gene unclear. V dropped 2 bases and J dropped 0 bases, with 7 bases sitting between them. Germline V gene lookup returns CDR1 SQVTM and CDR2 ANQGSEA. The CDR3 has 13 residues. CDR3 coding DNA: TGCAGCGTTGAATCACCTATGAACACTGAAGCTTTCTTT. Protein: CSVESPMNTEAFF.

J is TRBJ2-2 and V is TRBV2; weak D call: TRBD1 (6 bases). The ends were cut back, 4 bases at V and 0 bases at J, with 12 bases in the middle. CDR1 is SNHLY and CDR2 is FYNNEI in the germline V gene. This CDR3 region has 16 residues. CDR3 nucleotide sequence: TGTGCCAGCAGTGCGGACAGCCTCGCGAACACCGGGGAGCTGTTTTTT. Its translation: CASSADSLANTGELFF.

Written as DNA, the CDR3 is TGCGCCAGCGGAGACAGGTATCTTTCTGGAAGTGGCTACACCTTC. Its protein is CASGDRYLSGSGYTF. The chain is built from TRBV5-1 and TRBJ1-2; possible D gene TRBD1, 6 bases. V was pared by 7 bases and J by 7 bases, with 23 bases between. The CDR3 totals 15 residues. Looked up from germline, CDR1 is SGHRS and CDR2 is YFSETQ.

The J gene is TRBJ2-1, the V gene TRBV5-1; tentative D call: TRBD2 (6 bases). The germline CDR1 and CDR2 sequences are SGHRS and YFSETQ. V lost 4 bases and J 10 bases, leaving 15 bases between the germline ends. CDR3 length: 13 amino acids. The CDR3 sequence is CASSTGPGGEQFF. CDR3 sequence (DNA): TGCGCCAGCAGCACCGGACCTGGGGGGGAGCAGTTCTTC.

This CDR3 reads CASSNPNQPQHF. CDR3 sequence (DNA): TGTGCCAGCAGTAACCCAAATCAGCCCCAGCATTTT. This rearrangement joins TRBV6-5 to TRBJ1-5; D ambiguous. The CDR3 is 12 amino acids. Trimming stripped 5 bases from V and 4 bases from J, with 6 bases between. Looked up from germline, CDR1 is MNHEY and CDR2 is SVGAGI.

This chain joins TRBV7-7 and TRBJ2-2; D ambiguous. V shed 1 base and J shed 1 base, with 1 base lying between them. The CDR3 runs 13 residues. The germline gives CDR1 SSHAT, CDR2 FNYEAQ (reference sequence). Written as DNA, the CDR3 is TGTGCCAGCAGCTTAGGGAACACCGGGGAGCTGTTTTTT. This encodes CASSLGNTGELFF.

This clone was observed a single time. CDR3 sequence (DNA): TGCGCCAGCAGCTTCGAAGGAGGCGAGCAGTACTTC. It codes for CASSFEGGEQYF. The chain combines TRBV5-1 with TRBJ2-7, with D possibly TRBD2 on 5 matching bases. V dropped 2 bases and J dropped 6 bases, with 9 bases sitting between them. The length of the CDR3 is 12 residues. Germline CDR1 reads SGHRS; CDR2 reads YFSETQ.

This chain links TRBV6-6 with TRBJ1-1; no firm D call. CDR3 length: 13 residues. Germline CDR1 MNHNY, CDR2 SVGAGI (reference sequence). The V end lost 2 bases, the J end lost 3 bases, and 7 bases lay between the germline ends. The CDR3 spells CASSYREDTEAFF. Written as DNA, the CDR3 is TGTGCCAGCAGTTACCGAGAGGACACTGAAGCTTTCTTT.

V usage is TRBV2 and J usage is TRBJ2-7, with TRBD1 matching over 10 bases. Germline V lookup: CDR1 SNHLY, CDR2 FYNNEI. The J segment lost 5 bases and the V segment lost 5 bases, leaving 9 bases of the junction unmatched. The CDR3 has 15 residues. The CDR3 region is CASSQTGTGVHEQYF. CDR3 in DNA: TGTGCCAGCAGTCAAACCGGGACAGGGGTACACGAGCAGTACTTC. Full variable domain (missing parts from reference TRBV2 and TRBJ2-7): EPEVTQTPSHQVTQMGQEVILRCVPISNHLYFYWYRQILGQKVEFLVSFYNNEISEKSEIFDDQFSVERPDGSNFTLKIRSTKLEDSAMYFCASSQTGTGVHEQYFGPGTRLTVT.

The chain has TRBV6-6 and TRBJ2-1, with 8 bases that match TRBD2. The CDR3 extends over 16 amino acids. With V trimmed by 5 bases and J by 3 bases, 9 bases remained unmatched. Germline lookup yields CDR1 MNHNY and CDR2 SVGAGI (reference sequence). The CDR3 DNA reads TGTGCCAGCAGTACCGCCTTAGCGGGAAGCTACAATGAGCAGTTCTTC. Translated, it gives CASSTALAGSYNEQFF.